This T cell receptor beta chain was observed in a study of CD8 T cells in Susac syndrome. Reverse transcription of 0.5 to 1 ug RNA was performed with random hexamers. A single record per CDR3 protein comes from TCRdb applying MiXCR to the immunoSEQ multiplex PCR reads. Of some 90,000 distinct CDR3 sequences in the sample, 85% to 95% were seen once. TEMRA cells were FACS-enriched, while CD8+ and CD4+ T cells were negatively isolated. J was trimmed by 8 bases and V by 0 bases; bases with no gene match: 7. The germline gives CDR1 MNHEY, CDR2 SVGAGI. The CDR3 length is 16 residues. The receptor comes from a human donor in good health. The chain recombines TRBV6-5 with TRBJ2-4; 10 bases fit TRBD2. The material sequenced was CD8+ T cells from PBMCs. CDR3 in amino acids: CASSYSGLAARDIQYF. The CDR3 nucleotides read TGTGCCAGCAGTTACTCTGGACTAGCGGCCCGGGACATTCAGTACTTC.